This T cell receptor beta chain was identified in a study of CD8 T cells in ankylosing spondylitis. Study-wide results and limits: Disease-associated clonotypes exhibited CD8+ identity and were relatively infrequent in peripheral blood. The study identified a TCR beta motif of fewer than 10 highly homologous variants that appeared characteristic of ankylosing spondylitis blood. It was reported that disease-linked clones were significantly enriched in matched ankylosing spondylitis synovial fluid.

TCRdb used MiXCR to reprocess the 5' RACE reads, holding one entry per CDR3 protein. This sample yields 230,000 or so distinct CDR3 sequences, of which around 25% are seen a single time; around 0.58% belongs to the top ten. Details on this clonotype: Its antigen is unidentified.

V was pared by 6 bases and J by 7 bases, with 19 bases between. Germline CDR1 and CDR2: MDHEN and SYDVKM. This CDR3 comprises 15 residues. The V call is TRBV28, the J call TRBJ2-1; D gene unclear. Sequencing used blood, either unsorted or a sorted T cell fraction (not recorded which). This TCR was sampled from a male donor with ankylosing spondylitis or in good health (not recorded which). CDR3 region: CASSTGRLLLNEQFF. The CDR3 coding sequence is TGTGCCAGCAGCACCGGACGGCTACTTCTTAATGAGCAGTTCTTC.